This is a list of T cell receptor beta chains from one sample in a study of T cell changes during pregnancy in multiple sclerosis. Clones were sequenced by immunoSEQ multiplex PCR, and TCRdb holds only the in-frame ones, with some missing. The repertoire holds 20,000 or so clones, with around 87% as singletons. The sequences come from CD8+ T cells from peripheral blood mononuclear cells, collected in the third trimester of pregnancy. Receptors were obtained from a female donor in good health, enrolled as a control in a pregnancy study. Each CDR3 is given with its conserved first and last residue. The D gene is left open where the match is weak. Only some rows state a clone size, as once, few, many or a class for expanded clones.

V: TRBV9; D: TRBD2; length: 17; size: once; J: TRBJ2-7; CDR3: CASSERDSGRGSYEQYF; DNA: TGTGCCAGCAGCGAAAGAGATAGCGGGAGGGGAAGCTACGAGCAGTACTTC
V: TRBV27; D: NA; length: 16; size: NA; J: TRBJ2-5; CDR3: CASSRTPGGARETQYF; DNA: TGTGCCAGCAGTCGCACGCCGGGGGGCGCGCGGGAGACCCAGTACTTC
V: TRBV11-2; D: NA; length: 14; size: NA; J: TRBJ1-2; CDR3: CASSAPGSNYGYTF; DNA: TGTGCCAGCAGCGCCCCCGGGAGTAACTATGGCTACACCTTC
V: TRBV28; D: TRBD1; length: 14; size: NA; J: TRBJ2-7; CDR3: CASQRTGPSYEQYF; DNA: TGTGCCAGCCAAAGGACAGGACCCTCCTACGAGCAGTACTTC
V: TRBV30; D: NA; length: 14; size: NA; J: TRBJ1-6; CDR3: CAWTLDNYNSPLHF; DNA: TGTGCCTGGACTTTGGACAATTATAATTCACCCCTCCACTTT
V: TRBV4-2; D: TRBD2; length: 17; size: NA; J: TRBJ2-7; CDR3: CASSQGGVAGGVNEQYF; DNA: TGTGCCAGCAGCCAAGGGGGGGTAGCGGGGGGGGTGAACGAGCAGTACTTC
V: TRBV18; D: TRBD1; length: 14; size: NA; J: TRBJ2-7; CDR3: CASSPDRVGYEQYF; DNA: TGTGCCAGCTCCCCCGACAGGGTAGGCTACGAGCAGTACTTC
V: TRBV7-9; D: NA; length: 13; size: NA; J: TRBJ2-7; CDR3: CASSPTDSYEQYF; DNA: TGTGCCAGCAGCCCGACAGACTCCTACGAGCAGTACTTC
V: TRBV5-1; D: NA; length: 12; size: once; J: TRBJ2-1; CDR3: CASSLSRGEQFF; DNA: TGCGCCAGCAGCTTGTCCCGGGGGGAGCAGTTCTTC
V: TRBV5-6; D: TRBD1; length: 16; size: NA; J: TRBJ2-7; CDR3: CASSLGPGQGDYEQYF; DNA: TGTGCCAGCAGCTTAGGACCGGGACAGGGGGACTACGAGCAGTACTTC
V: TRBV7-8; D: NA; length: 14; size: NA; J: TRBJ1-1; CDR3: CASSYPGRDNEAFF; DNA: TGTGCCAGCAGCTACCCCGGCAGGGACAATGAAGCTTTCTTT
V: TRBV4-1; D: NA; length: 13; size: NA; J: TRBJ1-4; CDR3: CASSQDLEEKLFF; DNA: TGCGCCAGCAGCCAAGATCTCGAGGAAAAACTGTTTTTT
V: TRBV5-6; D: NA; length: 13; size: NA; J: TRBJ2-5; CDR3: CASSLGSGETQYF; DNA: TGTGCCAGCAGCTTGGGCTCCGGGGAGACCCAGTACTTC
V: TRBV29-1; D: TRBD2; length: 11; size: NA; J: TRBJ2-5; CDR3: CSVAGEGTQYF; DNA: TGCAGCGTTGCTGGGGAGGGGACCCAGTACTTC
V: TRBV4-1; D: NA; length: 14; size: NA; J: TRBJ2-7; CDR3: CASSQGANSYEQYF; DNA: TGCGCCAGCAGCCAGGGGGCAAACTCCTACGAGCAGTACTTC
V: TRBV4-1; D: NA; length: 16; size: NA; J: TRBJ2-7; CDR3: CASSHTGTLSSYEQYF; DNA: TGCGCCAGCAGCCATACCGGGACACTGAGCTCCTACGAGCAGTACTTC
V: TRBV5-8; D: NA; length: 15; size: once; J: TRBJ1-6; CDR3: CASSFSVVRDSPLHF; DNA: TGTGCCAGCAGCTTTTCCGTTGTGAGGGATTCACCCCTCCACTTT
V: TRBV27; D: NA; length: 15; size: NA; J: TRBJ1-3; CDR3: CASSFSRGNGNTIYF; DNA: TGTGCCAGCAGTTTCAGTAGGGGTAATGGAAACACCATATATTTT
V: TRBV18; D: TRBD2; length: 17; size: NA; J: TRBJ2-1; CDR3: CASSPGLAGGLYNEQFF; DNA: TGTGCCAGCTCACCGGGACTAGCGGGAGGCCTATACAATGAGCAGTTCTTC
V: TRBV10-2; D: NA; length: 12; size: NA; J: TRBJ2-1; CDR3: CASSSGNNEQFF; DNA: TGCGCCAGCAGCTCGGGAAACAATGAGCAGTTCTTC
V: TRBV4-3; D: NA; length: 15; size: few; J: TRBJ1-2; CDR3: CASSQDREVYYGYTF; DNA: TGCGCCAGCAGCCAAGACCGGGAAGTTTACTATGGCTACACCTTC
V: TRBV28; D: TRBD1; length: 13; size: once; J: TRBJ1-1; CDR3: CASNVQGVPEAFF; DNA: TGTGCCAGCAACGTCCAGGGGGTACCTGAAGCTTTCTTT
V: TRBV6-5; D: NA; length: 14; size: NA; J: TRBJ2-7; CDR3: CASSPFREVDEQYF; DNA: TGTGCCAGCAGTCCATTTAGGGAGGTAGACGAGCAGTACTTC
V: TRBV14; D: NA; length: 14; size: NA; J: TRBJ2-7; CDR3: CASSQGARGYEQYF; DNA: TGTGCCAGCAGCCAAGGGGCCCGGGGGTACGAGCAGTACTTC
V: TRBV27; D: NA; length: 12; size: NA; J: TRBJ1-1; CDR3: CASQTGNTEAFF; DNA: TGTGCCAGCCAGACGGGAAACACTGAAGCTTTCTTT
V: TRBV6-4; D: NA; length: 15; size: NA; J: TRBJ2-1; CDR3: CASSDSDGSPDEQFF; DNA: TGTGCCAGCAGTGACTCCGACGGGAGTCCGGATGAGCAGTTCTTC
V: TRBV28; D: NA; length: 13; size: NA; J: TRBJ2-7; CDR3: CASSFGRAYEQYF; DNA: TGTGCCAGCAGTTTTGGGCGGGCCTACGAGCAGTACTTC
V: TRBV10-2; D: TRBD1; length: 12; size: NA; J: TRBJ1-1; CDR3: CASGQGHTEAFF; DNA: TGCGCCAGCGGACAGGGGCACACTGAAGCTTTCTTT
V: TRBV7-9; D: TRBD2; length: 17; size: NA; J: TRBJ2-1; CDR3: CASSSVLAGGFGNEQFF; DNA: TGTGCCAGCAGCTCCGTACTAGCGGGAGGGTTTGGTAATGAGCAGTTCTTC
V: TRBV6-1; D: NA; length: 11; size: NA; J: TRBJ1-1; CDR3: CASSFITEAFF; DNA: TGTGCCAGCAGTTTTATTACTGAAGCTTTCTTT
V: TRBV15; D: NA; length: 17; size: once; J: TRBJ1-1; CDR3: CATSRDLFSTDNTEAFF; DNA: TGTGCCACCAGCAGAGATCTATTTAGTACAGACAACACTGAAGCTTTCTTT
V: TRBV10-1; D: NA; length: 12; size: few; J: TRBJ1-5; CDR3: CASSELNQPQHF; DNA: TGCGCCAGCAGTGAGCTCAATCAGCCCCAGCATTTT
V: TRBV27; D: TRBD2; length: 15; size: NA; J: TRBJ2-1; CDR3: CASSLRTSGTDEQFF; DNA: TGTGCCAGCAGTTTGCGGACTAGCGGGACAGATGAGCAGTTCTTC
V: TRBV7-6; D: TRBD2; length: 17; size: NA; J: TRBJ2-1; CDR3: CASSLASGDRPYNEQFF; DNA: TGTGCCAGCAGCTTAGCTAGCGGGGACCGACCATACAATGAGCAGTTCTTC
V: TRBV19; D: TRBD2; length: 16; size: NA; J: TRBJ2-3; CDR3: CASSPFSGASTDTQYF; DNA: TGTGCCAGTAGTCCCTTTAGCGGGGCAAGCACAGATACGCAGTATTTT